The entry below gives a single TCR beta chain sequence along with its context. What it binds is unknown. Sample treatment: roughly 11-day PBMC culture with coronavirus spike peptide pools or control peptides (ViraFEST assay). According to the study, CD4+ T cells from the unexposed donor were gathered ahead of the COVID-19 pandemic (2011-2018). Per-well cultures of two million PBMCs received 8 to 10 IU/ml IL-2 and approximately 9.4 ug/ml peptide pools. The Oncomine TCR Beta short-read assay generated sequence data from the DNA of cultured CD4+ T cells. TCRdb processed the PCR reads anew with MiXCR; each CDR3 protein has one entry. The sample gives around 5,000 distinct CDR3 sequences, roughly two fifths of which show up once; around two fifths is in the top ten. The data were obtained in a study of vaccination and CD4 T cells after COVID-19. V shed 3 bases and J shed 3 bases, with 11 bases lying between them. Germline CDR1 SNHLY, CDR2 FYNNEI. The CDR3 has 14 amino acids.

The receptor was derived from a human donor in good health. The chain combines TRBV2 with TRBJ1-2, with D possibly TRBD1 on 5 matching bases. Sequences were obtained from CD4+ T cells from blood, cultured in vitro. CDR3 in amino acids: CASSDGGGYYGYTF. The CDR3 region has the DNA TGTGCCAGCAGTGACGGTGGGGGGTACTATGGCTACACCTTC.